This T cell receptor beta chain was documented in a study of early T cells in non-severe SARS-CoV-2 infection. For the study at large: The sequenced material was bulk RNA from unsorted whole blood, and its chains were unpaired. Study-level points and caveats: Comparison of clonotypes with VDJdb favored anti-spike CD8 responses while missing private and CD4 specificities.

This clonotype was counted ten times or more. Its antigen is unidentified. The protocol attached unique molecular identifiers to individual cDNA molecules. TCRdb reanalysed the 5' RACE reads using MiXCR and keeps one entry per CDR3 protein. The table lists about 76,000 distinct CDR3 sequences, roughly 12% of them singletons. J gave up 7 bases and V 4 bases, and 11 bases lay outside the gene matches. The length of the CDR3 is 17 residues. CDR1 is GTSNPN, CDR2 SVGIG, per germline (reference sequence). The TCR sequence derives from an adult who was a healthcare worker with PCR-confirmed SARS-CoV-2 infection or an uninfected control (not recorded which). V and J are TRBV30 and TRBJ2-1; 15 nucleotides align to TRBD2. Source material: whole blood. For the CDR3, the DNA is TGTGCCTGGAAAGGGACTAGCGGGGGGAAGTATTTTAATGAGCAGTTCTTC. As protein: CAWKGTSGGKYFNEQFF.